This T cell receptor beta chain was captured by sequencing in a study of radiotherapy plus CTLA-4 blockade in lung cancer. Study-wide background: Overall, approximately 17% of patients showed an objective response, while 25% to 40% attained disease control.

Study observations and caveats: In blood, TCR clones derived from the tumor expanded after radiotherapy plus ipilimumab.

A remark on this clone: The antigen is undetermined.

Ipilimumab CTLA-4 blockade and focal radiation were given to patients with chemo-refractory metastatic non-small-cell lung cancer. Trimming left V 2 bases short and J 5 bases short, with 13 bases between. CDR3 length equals 15 residues. Per the germline V gene, CDR1 is MNHNY and CDR2 is SVGAGI (reference sequence). Clones were sequenced by immunoSEQ multiplex PCR, and TCRdb holds only the in-frame ones, with some missing. Of approximately 30,000 clones in the sample, roughly 70% were seen once. The sequencing used peripheral blood, collected from a patient treated with radiotherapy plus ipilimumab. The J gene is TRBJ1-5, the V gene TRBV6-6; D unclear. The TCR originated in a human donor with non-small cell lung cancer whose response to radiotherapy plus ipilimumab could not be evaluated. The CDR3 DNA follows: TGTGCCAGCAGTTACACATCAGGTAGTGATCAGCCCCAGCATTTT. The encoded protein is CASSYTSGSDQPQHF.